This T cell receptor beta chain was recovered during a study of cytomegalovirus exposure and HLA in healthy donors (dated by TCRdb to the late 2010s). Background on the whole study: An earlier analysis of a few hundred of the donors reported about 260 Gb of sequence data and 100 million to 120 million unique TCR beta sequences obtained from about 200 million T cells. A later genetic analysis used genome-wide SNP genotypes for 398 of the 666 donors, treating that subset as a discovery cohort. Among 350 to 400 genotyped donors of the cohort, an average of approximately 240,000 unique TCR beta nucleotide sequences were sequenced per donor, approximately 20% of them non-productive. An earlier analysis of 587 of the donors applied high-throughput TCR beta sequencing to assess whether each TCR beta V gene segment acted as functional or pseudogenic. A later analysis re-analyzed previously published TCR beta repertoires from 650 to 800 donors and added high-resolution HLA genotyping to study TCR occurrence patterns. The later analysis used no new phenotypic data to find candidate immune exposures, relying instead on TCR beta sequences and their occurrence across donors. Class I and class II HLA loci were covered by the typing at four-digit resolution. The T cell repertoires of 666 subjects were profiled by immunosequencing and related to cytomegalovirus serostatus. Approximately 300 gigabases of sequencing data and around 80 million unique TCR sequences made up an early release that covered several hundred HLA-typed donors. Because of strong linkage in the cohort, roughly 5 DR-DQ haplotypes were treated as single units for association and clustering. The genetic ancestry cluster associated with self-reported Caucasian donors included roughly four fifths of the approximately 410 genotyped donors. The study aimed to test whether cataloging public T cell receptors could reveal signatures of past pathogen exposure. Typing coverage differed by locus: A, B, C, DRB1 and DQB1 were typed in roughly 620-630 donors, DQA1 in about 550, DPA1 in 600 to 610, and DPB1 in about 450. Donor age, sex, ethnicity and CMV serostatus were compiled together with the repertoire data. Along with the approximately 620-subject first cohort, a separate validation cohort of over 90 different subjects was used. High-throughput TCR immunosequencing, statistical association of individual TCRs with disease status, and machine learning were combined to predict cytomegalovirus infection status. Every repertoire in the discovery cohort had been generated on one and the same sequencing platform.

In total, 600 or so healthy bone marrow donors made up the cohort. Cohort members were all nominally healthy when sampled, although unrecorded immune exposures were likely present. The donor was CMV seronegative and belonged to the group of under 400 seronegative cohort members. Each donor provided a peripheral blood sample, and peripheral blood mononuclear cells were used for TCR beta sequencing. The Qiagen DNeasy Blood Extraction Kit was used to extract genomic DNA from the blood cell samples. Points the paper makes about the study in general: The classifier was reported to diagnose cytomegalovirus status with high specificity and sensitivity in both the original cohort and the validation cohort. Linkage disequilibrium might explain the correlated functional status among segregating V segments, but an unknown experimental factor could not be excluded. According to the authors, the approach could potentially be generalized to other disease states and immunological phenotypes. In a later analysis, some 18,000 TCR beta sequences were associated with specific HLA alleles at a false discovery rate of 0.05. Compared with the approximately 700-donor mean, donors in an Asian-associated ancestry cluster had fewer N-insertions in productive TCRs, according to a later genetic analysis. Because HLA typing was unavailable for some donors at each locus, only the typed subset was used in association tests. A total of 164 TCR beta chains were listed by the study as associated with cytomegalovirus. Assigning TCR associations to individual alleles was difficult when HLA alleles, especially DR and DQ, strongly co-occurred. A further reported finding was that TCR beta sequences accurately predicted the HLA-A and HLA-B alleles for most subjects in the first cohort. The cohort was sequenced for TCR beta chains only, and without alpha or paired-chain data the features that could be detected were limited. An association between a missense DCLRE1C variant and V-gene and J-gene trimming of TCR beta chains was found in a later genetic analysis and replicated in an independent cohort. In a later analysis, the rate of TCR association differed among HLA loci, with DRB1 alleles having the most associated TCRs and HLA-C alleles having the fewest. A few of the identified cytomegalovirus-associated TCR beta chains were confirmed in vitro to be specific for cytomegalovirus antigens. Some IMGT-functional V segments, including TRBV6-2 and TRBV6-3, could not be distinguished by the 87-base-pair reads and were therefore excluded. Presence/absence analyses assumed roughly uniform sequencing depth across donors, an assumption that may not hold. An earlier analysis of around 500 of the donors showed that most TCR beta V segments appeared in productive rearrangements either about 90% or about 30% of the time, which broadly matched IMGT annotations. According to a later analysis, parvovirus B19, influenza, CMV and Epstein-Barr virus appeared linked to several top co-occurrence clusters. In a later analysis, HLA-associated TCR beta chains were found to be more clonally expanded and to have lower generation probabilities than equally common non-associated chains. A cluster of highly shared sequence variants was judged likely to represent a technical artifact of the sequencing pipeline. Most TCR sequences were observed very rarely across donors, whereas some public TCRs were present in many individuals. In a later analysis, most CMV-associated TCR beta chains were found to appear HLA-restricted, with HLA associations seemingly driven largely by CMV exposure. Because counts were too low, 15 or so rarely observed V segments, including chromosome 9 orphons, were excluded from the earlier analysis of some 540 of the donors. The only immune exposure information available for the cohort was CMV serostatus.

Unmatched junction bases come to 4, with V trimmed by 7 bases and J by 2 bases. Taken from the germline V gene, the CDR1 and CDR2 loops are SQVTM and ANQGSEA. The CDR3 measures 12 amino acids from cysteine to phenylalanine. The sequence is cut down to CDR3 DNA, 36 bases in frame from base 1. For this clone: Its antigen is still unknown. No much larger clone is present one base from it, and per-base qualities are unavailable.

The library came from the immunoSEQ multiplex PCR assay. For the multiplex PCR, a mixture combining 60 forward primers for TCR Vbeta segments and 13 reverse primers for TCR Jbeta segments was used. Amplification of the CDR3 region of rearranged TCR beta genes was performed with a multiplex PCR assay on genomic DNA. On the Illumina HiSeq System, the amplified TCR beta libraries were sequenced as 87-base-pair reads. The authors' analysis ran thus. Across the roughly 640 repertoires, a later analysis counted 60 million to 90 million unique TCR beta chains, 9.5 million to 12 million of which were shared by at least two donors. To remove PCR and sequencing errors, raw reads were error-corrected and collapsed into unique sequences using a nearest-neighbor algorithm that merged closely related sequences. Alignment of CDR3 sequences to IMGT reference sequences was used to assign V, D and J gene segments. For a sequence to be retained, at least a six-nucleotide match to both a V gene segment and a J gene segment was required. A rearrangement counted as productive if the CDR3 had no stop codons and remained in frame with V and J, and every other rearrangement counted as non-productive. CDR3 was defined according to IMGT convention as the region running from the second conserved V-encoded cysteine to the conserved J-encoded phenylalanine. Sequences without an unambiguous match to a single V gene segment were excluded from the earlier analysis of about 640 of the donors. In an earlier analysis of 587 of the donors, a V segment was called functional when productive rearrangements were above 56.7%, and segregating when the standard deviation between donors exceeded 5%. A statistical classification framework was built for diagnosing cytomegalovirus status from the catalog of TCR beta chain sequences. A later analysis assigned V and J genes by comparing TCR nucleotide sequences with IMGT/GENE-DB human TR gene sequences. A later analysis assigned CDR3 sequences and most-parsimonious VDJ recombination scenarios with the TCRdist pipeline. In a later analysis, each TCR beta chain was defined by its CDR3 amino acid sequence together with its V-gene family, and reads without a unique V-gene family were excluded. To address suspected cross-contamination and a sequencing artifact, a later analysis removed 550 to 750 highly shared, low-generation-probability nucleotide sequences. For each public chain, a later analysis derived a clonal expansion index from normalized ranks of inferred template counts within each repertoire. A later analysis computed generation probabilities with a VDJ recombination model fitted to out-of-frame rearrangements, and checked the results against IGoR. In a later analysis, hypergeometric tests were used to score TCR-TCR, TCR-HLA and TCR-CMV co-occurrence, with a repertoire-size bias correction applied to TCR pairs. A later analysis estimated false discovery rates by permuting HLA or CMV assignments 20 times. In a later analysis, co-occurring TCRs were grouped using DBSCAN, and TCRdist sequence similarity was added for clustering within HLA-allele-positive subsets. Repertoires with fewer than 30,000 or more than 120,000 public chains, plus five repertoires with anomalous nucleotide sharing, were excluded from co-occurrence clustering. The table comes from immuneACCESS by way of TCRdb, which keeps in-frame sequences with V and J called. Part of the clones is missing from these tables; in studies checked, under half for an unresolved V gene and the rest for unknown reasons. V and J calls and clone size are given by that table; D and trimming were obtained from the DNA. This sample comprises under 200,000 clones, less than 90% of them detected only once. Less than 0.4% of the sample belongs to the ten largest clones.

Rearrangement joined TRBV29-1 to TRBJ2-7; 8 nucleotides in the junction match TRBD1. The TCR was taken from a woman aged 25 to 39 in good health and CMV-seronegative. Sequencing was done on a sample of PBMCs. CDR3 loop: CSAGTGTYEQYF. In nucleotides, the sequence is TGCAGCGCTGGGACAGGTACCTACGAGCAGTACTTC.